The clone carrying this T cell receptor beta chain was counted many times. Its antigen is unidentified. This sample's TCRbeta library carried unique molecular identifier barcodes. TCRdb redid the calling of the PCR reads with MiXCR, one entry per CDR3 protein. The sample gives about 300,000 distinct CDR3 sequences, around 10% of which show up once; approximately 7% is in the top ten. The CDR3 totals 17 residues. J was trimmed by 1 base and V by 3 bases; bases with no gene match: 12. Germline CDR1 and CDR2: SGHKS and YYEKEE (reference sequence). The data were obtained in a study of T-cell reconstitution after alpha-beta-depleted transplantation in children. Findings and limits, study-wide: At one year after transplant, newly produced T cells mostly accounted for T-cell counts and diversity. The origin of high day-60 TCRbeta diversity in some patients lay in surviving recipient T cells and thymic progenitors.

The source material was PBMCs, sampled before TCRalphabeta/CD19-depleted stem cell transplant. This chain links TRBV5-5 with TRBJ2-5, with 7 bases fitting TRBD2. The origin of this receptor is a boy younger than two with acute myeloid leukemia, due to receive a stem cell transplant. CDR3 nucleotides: TGTGCCAGCAGCTCCGGAACGGCGAGCGGGGTCCAAGAGACCCAGTACTTC. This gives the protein CASSSGTASGVQETQYF.